Below, 5 T cell receptor beta chains from the same sample are listed, as sequenced in a study of monozygotic twins with cystic fibrosis. Sequencing used immunoSEQ multiplex PCR; TCRdb keeps in-frame clones, though not all of them. The sample includes tens of thousands of clones, approximately 87% seen only once; the top ten take roughly 1.2%. The specimen sequenced was blood. The receptors here all came from a woman between 25 and 40 years old with cystic fibrosis.

The V call is TRBV11-2, the J call TRBJ1-6; D remains unclear. V was cut by 3 bases and J by 0 bases, with 9 bases left in between. Germline V lookup: CDR1 SGHAT, CDR2 FQNNGV. The CDR3 contains 16 residues. The CDR3 DNA reads as TGTGCCAGCAGCTTCCGACCGAGCTCCTATAATTCACCCCTCCACTTT. The encoded protein is CASSFRPSSYNSPLHF.

The chain has TRBV5-1 and TRBJ1-1, with D possibly TRBD1 on 6 matching bases. Trimming took off 5 bases at V and 7 bases at J, with 15 bases between the two ends. CDR3 length: 13 residues. CDR1 and CDR2 (germline): SGHRS, YFSETQ. Here the CDR3 DNA reads TGCGCCAGCAGGAGCTCCCAGGGGATTGAAGCTTTCTTT. Its translation: CASRSSQGIEAFF.

This clone is a singleton in its sample. The genes are TRBV6-6 and TRBJ1-2, with D perhaps TRBD1 (6 bases). This CDR3 has 14 amino acids. Trimming took 0 bases from V and 2 from J, leaving 7 bases between them. Per the germline V gene, CDR1 is MNHNY and CDR2 is SVGAGI (reference sequence). CDR3 nucleotide sequence: TGTGCCAGCAGTTACTCGGACAGAAACTATGGCTACACCTTC. Its translation: CASSYSDRNYGYTF.

The chain combines TRBV5-8 with TRBJ2-1; 7 bases agree with TRBD2. Per germline, CDR1 SGHTS and CDR2 YDEGEE. The CDR3 loop spans 17 amino acids. V lost 0 bases, J lost 2 bases, and 8 bases stayed unmatched. This chain's CDR3 is CASSLGSGTDPYNEQFF. The CDR3 nucleotides are TGTGCCAGCAGCTTGGGAAGCGGGACGGACCCCTACAATGAGCAGTTCTTC.

The chain uses TRBV19 and TRBJ1-2; D not certain. Germline CDR1 and CDR2: LNHDA and SQIVND (reference sequence). V gave up 6 bases and J gave up 7 bases, with 24 bases separating them. The CDR3 extends over 16 amino acids. This chain's CDR3 is CASSLLYLEVVSGYTF. For the CDR3, the DNA is TGTGCCAGTAGCCTGCTTTATCTGGAGGTCGTAAGTGGCTACACCTTC.